The source of this T cell receptor (beta chain) is a study of blood T cell repertoires in COVID-19. For the study at large: The study drew acute and convalescent COVID-19 samples from the United States, Italy and Spain. PBMCs, B-cell-depleted T cells, or T cells were the source of the cDNA or gDNA that made up the material.

Trimming removed 2 bases at V and 7 bases at J, with 14 bases between. There are 14 residues in the CDR3. CDR1 and CDR2 (germline): SNHLY, FYNNEI. Followed longitudinally, the Seattle patients had been enrolled during active infection. TCRdb's copy holds only in-frame clones and misses some; the assay was immunoSEQ multiplex PCR. The sample has 250,000 to 400,000 clones, about 90% seen once. This clone has a single count. Source material: peripheral blood. The chain is built from TRBV2 and TRBJ1-2, with a tentative D call TRBD1 (5 bases). The clonotype comes from a woman in her twenties or thirties with COVID-19, enrolled during active disease. The CDR3 loop reads CASSELGRDSGYTF. The CDR3, as DNA: TGTGCCAGCAGTGAACTAGGGAGGGACTCTGGCTACACCTTC. Filled out from reference TRBV2 and TRBJ1-2, the complete variable domain reads EPEVTQTPSHQVTQMGQEVILRCVPISNHLYFYWYRQILGQKVEFLVSFYNNEISEKSEIFDDQFSVERPDGSNFTLKIRSTKLEDSAMYFCASSELGRDSGYTFGSGTRLTVV.